Sequencing of this T cell receptor (beta chain) was carried out in a study of STAT5B mutations in CD4+ large granular lymphocyte leukemia. Study results and limitations: Patient CD4-sorted repertoires stayed more clonal than healthy ones after leukemic-clone removal. Compared with healthy controls (2/35), patient top clones favored TRBV06 (8/27).

The table lists this clone with a count of one. Its antigen is currently unknown. The ends were cut back, 5 bases at V and 9 bases at J, with 14 bases in the middle. The CDR3 sequence is 13 residues long. Germline V CDR1 and CDR2: SGHVS, FQNEAQ. Clones were sequenced by immunoSEQ multiplex PCR, and TCRdb holds only the in-frame ones, with some missing. The top ten hold around 0.37% of the sample, which has some 41,000 clones, roughly 84% seen once. The sequenced sample was CD4+ T cells from blood buffy coats. This receptor was obtained from a human donor in good health. The chain links TRBV7-8 to TRBJ2-1; no clear D gene. DNA of the CDR3: TGTGCCAGCAGCCCACGACTCTCCGGTGAGCAGTTCTTC. This translates into CASSPRLSGEQFF.